This TCR beta chain was captured by sequencing in a study of blood T cell repertoires in COVID-19. There are 15 residues in the CDR3. V was cut by 5 bases and J by 8 bases, with 17 bases left in between. Germline CDR1 is SGHNT and CDR2 is YYREEE (reference sequence). Data came from immunoSEQ multiplex PCR; TCRdb stores just in-frame clones and leaves some out. The profile shows fewer than 650,000 clones, 85% to 90% of them singletons. The receptor was isolated from a woman aged 45-59 years with COVID-19, enrolled during active disease. The chain links TRBV5-4 to TRBJ1-6; possible D gene TRBD1, 6 bases. The sequenced sample consisted of peripheral blood. The CDR3 DNA follows: TGTGCCAGCAGACTCACACCGGACAGTTATTCACCCCTCCACTTT. Protein product: CASRLTPDSYSPLHF.